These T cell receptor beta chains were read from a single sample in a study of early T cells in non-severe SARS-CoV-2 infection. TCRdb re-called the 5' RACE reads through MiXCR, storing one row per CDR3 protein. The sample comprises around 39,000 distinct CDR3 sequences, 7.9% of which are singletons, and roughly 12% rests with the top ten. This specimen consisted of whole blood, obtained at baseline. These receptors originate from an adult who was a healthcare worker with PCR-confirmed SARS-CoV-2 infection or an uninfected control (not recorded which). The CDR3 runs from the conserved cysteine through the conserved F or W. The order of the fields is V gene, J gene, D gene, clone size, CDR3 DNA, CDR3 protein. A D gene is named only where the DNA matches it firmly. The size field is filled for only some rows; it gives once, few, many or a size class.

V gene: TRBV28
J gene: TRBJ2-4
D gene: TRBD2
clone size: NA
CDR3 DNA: TGTGCCAGCAGTGAAGCGGGGGACCGTGGAAACATTCAGTACTTC
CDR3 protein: CASSEAGDRGNIQYF

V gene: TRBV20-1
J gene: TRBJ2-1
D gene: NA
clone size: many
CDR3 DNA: TGCAGTGCTAGACGGGTAGATGAGCAGTTCTTC
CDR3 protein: CSARRVDEQFF

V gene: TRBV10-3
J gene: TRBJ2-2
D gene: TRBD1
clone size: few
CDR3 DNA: TGTGCCATCAGGGGGACAGCGAACACCGGGGAGCTGTTTTTT
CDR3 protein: CAIRGTANTGELFF

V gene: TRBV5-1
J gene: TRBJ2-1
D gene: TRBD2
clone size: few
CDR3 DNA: TGCGCCAGCAGCTTGGGTGCGGGGGATGTCTACAATGAGCAGTTCTTC
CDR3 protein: CASSLGAGDVYNEQFF

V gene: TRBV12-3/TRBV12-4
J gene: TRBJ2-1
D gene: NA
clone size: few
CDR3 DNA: TGTGCCAGCAGTCGAACAGGCAACCACTACAATGAGCAGTTCTTC
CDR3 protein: CASSRTGNHYNEQFF

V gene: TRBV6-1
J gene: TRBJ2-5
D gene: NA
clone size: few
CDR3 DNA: TGTGCCAGCAGTGAACTGGGGACCGGAGAGACCCAGTACTTC
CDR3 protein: CASSELGTGETQYF

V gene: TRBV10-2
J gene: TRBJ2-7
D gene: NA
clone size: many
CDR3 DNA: TGCGCCATGCCCGGGGGGCAAAGGGGAGAGCAGTACTTC
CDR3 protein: CAMPGGQRGEQYF

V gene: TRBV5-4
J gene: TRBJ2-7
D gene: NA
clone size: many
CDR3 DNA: TGTGCCAGCAGCTTTTTGGTGGCCGACGAGCAGTACTTC
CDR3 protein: CASSFLVADEQYF

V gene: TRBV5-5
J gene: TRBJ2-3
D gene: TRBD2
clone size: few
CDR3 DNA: TGTGCCAGCAGCCCTAGCGGGGGGACCACGGGAACAGATACGCAGTATTTT
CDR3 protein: CASSPSGGTTGTDTQYF

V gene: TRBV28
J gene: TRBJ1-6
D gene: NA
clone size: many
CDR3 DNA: TGTGCCAGCATCTTGGAAAGCTCCTATAATTCACCCCTCCACTTT
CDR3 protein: CASILESSYNSPLHF

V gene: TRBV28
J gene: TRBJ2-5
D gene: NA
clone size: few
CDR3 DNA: TGTGCCAGCATTCCGGGGGACGTAGAAGAGACCCAGTACTTC
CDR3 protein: CASIPGDVEETQYF

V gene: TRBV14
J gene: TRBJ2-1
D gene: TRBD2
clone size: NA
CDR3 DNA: TGTGCCAGCAGCCAGATGACTAGCGGGGGGGCCACTGAGCAGTTCTTC
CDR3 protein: CASSQMTSGGATEQFF

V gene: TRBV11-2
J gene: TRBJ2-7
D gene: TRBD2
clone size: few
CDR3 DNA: TGTGCCAGCAGATCTAGCGGGGGTAGCTCCTACGAGCAGTACTTC
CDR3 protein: CASRSSGGSSYEQYF

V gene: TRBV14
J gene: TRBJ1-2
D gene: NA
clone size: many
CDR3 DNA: TGTGCCAGCAGCCGAGTGGGGGTCTATGGCTACACCTTC
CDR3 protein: CASSRVGVYGYTF

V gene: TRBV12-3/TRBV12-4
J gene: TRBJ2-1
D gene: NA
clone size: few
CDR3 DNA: TGTGCCAGCAGTCCCAGGGGCTATGAGCAGTTCTTC
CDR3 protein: CASSPRGYEQFF

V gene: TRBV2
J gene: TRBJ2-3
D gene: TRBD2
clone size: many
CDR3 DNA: TGTGCCAGCAGAAAGACTAGCGGGGTTACCACAGATACGCAGTATTTT
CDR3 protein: CASRKTSGVTTDTQYF

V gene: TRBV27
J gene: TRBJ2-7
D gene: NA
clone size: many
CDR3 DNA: TGTGCCAGCAGTTTTCAAGGACCCCCGTCCTACGAGCAGTACTTC
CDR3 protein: CASSFQGPPSYEQYF

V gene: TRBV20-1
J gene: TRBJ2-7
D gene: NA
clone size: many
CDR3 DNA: TGCAGTGCTAGAGCAGACTACGAGCAGTACTTC
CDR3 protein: CSARADYEQYF

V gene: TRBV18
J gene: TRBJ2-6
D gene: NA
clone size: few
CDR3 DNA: TGTGCCAGCTCACCGTTACAGGGATTGTCTGGGGCCAACGTCCTGACTTTC
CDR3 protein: CASSPLQGLSGANVLTF

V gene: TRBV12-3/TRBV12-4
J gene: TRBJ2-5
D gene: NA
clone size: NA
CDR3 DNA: TGTGCCAGCAGTGGGGTCCGGGAGACCCAGTACTTC
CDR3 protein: CASSGVRETQYF

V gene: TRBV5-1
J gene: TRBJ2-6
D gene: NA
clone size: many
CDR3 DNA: TGCGCCAGCAGCTCTCAGGGTGGAGGGGCCAACGTCCTGACTTTC
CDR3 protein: CASSSQGGGANVLTF

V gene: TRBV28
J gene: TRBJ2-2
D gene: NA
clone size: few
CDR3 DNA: TGTGCCAGCGAAGAAACCGGGGAGCTGTTTTTT
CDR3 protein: CASEETGELFF

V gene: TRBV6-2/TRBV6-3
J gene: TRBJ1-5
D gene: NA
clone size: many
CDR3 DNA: TGTGCCAGCAGTTCCTCGGGGCGTCAGCCCCAGCATTTT
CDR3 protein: CASSSSGRQPQHF

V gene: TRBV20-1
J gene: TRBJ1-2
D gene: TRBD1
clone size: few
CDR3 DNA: TGCAGTGCTAAAGGGACAGGTCCCTATGGCTACACCTTC
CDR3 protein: CSAKGTGPYGYTF

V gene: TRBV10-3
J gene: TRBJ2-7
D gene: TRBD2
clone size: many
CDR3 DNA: TGTGCCATCAGTCTAGCGGGGGGGCCCTACGAGCAGTACTTC
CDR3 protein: CAISLAGGPYEQYF

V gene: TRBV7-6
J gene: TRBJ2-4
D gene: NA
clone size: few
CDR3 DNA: TGTGCCAGCAGCTTAGCGAGGGGTGCCAAAAACATTCAGTACTTC
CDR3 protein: CASSLARGAKNIQYF

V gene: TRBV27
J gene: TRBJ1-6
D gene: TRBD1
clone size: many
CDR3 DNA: TGTGCCAGCCTGGACAGGGGCGGACCCCTCCACTTT
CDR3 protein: CASLDRGGPLHF

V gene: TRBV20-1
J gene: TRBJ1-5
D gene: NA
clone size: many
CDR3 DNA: TGCAGTGCTAGAGATCCTAGTGGACGGTTCAATCAGCCCCAGCATTTT
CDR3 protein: CSARDPSGRFNQPQHF

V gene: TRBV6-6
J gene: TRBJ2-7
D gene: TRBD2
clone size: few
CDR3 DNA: TGTGCCAGCAGTACACGCGGGGGGGCCAAGCAGTACTTC
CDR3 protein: CASSTRGGAKQYF

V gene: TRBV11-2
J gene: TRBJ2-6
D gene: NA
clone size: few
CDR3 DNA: TGTGCCAGCAGCTTCACTAAACCTGGGGCCAACGTCCTGACTTTC
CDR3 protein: CASSFTKPGANVLTF

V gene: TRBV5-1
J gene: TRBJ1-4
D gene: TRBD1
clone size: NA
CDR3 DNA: TGCGCCAGCAGGCGGACAGGGATGGTTAATGAAAAACTGTTTTTT
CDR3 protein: CASRRTGMVNEKLFF

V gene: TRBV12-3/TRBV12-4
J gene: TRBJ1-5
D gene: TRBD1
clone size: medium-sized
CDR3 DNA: TGTGCCACACAGGGGGGGAGCAATCAGCCCCAGCATTTT
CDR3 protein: CATQGGSNQPQHF

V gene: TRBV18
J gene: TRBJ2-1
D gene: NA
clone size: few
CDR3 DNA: TGTGCCAGCTCACTGACGCAGGGCACCAATGAGCAGTTCTTC
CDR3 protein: CASSLTQGTNEQFF

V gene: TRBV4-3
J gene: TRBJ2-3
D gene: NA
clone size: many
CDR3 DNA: TGCGCCAGCAGCCAGAGCCTCAAGGACAACACAGATACGCAGTATTTT
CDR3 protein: CASSQSLKDNTDTQYF

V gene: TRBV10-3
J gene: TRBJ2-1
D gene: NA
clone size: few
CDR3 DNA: TGTGCCATCAGTGAGTCGCTGAGCAATGAGCAGTTCTTC
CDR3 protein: CAISESLSNEQFF

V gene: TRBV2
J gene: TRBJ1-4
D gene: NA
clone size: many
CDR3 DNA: TGTGCCAGCAGGACGGGACACCCCGCAACTAATGAAAAACTGTTTTTT
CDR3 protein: CASRTGHPATNEKLFF

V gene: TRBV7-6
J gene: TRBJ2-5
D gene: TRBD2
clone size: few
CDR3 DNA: TGTGCCAGCTTAGCGGGGGGGCCCGGAGAGACCCAGTACTTC
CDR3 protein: CASLAGGPGETQYF

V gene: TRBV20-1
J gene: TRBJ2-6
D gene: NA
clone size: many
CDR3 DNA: TGCAGTGCTATTGAGGGTAACTCTGGGGCCAACGTCCTGACTTTC
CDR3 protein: CSAIEGNSGANVLTF

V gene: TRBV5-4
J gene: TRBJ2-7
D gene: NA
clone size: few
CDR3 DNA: TGTGCCAGCAGCCAGGACACCTACGAGCAGTACTTC
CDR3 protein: CASSQDTYEQYF

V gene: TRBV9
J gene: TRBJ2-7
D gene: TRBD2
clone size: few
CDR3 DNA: TGTGCCAGCAGCGTAAGTGCTAGCGGGGCCTACGAGCAGTACTTC
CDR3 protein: CASSVSASGAYEQYF

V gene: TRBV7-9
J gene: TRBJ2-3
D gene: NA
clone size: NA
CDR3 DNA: TGTGCCAGCACCCCTCGTGATACGCAGTATTTT
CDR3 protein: CASTPRDTQYF

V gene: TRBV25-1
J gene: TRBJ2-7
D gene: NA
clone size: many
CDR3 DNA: TGTGCCAGCAGTGTCTCCAGCACCTACGAGCAGTACTTC
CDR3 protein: CASSVSSTYEQYF

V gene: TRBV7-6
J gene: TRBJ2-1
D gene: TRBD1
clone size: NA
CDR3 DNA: TGTGCCAGCAGCCCCCCCATAGGGACAGGGGGTGGCAATGAGCAGTTCTTC
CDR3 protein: CASSPPIGTGGGNEQFF

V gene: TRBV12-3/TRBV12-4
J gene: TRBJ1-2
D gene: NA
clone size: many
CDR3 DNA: TGTGCCAGCAGTAAAAATCGTCCGGGCTACACCTTC
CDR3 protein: CASSKNRPGYTF

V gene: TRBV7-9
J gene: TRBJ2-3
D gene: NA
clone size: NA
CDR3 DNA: TGTGCCAGCAATCCCAGGGTGGGCCAAGAGCCAGATACGCAGTATTTT
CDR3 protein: CASNPRVGQEPDTQYF

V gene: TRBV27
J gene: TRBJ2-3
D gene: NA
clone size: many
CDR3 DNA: TGTGCCAGCAGTGAGTCGCACAGCACAGATACGCAGTATTTT
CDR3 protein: CASSESHSTDTQYF

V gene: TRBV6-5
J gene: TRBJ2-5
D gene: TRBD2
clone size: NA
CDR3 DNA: TGTGCCAGCAGTTACTCGGCTAGCGGGGGGATGGCCCAGTACTTC
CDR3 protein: CASSYSASGGMAQYF

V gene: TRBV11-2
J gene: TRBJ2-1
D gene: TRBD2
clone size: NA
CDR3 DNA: TGTGCCAGCAGCTTCGAGCGGGGGGCCGGGTTGAATGAGCAGTTCTTC
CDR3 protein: CASSFERGAGLNEQFF

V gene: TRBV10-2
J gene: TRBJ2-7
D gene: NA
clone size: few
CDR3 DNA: TGCGCCAGCAGTGTGTCGCAGGGCTACGAGCAGTACTTC
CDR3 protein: CASSVSQGYEQYF

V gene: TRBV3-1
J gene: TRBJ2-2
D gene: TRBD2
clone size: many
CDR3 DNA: TGTGCCAGCAGCCAGACAGCGGGGGTGAACACCGGGGAGCTGTTTTTT
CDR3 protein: CASSQTAGVNTGELFF

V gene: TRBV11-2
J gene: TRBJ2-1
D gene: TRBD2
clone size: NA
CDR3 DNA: TGTGCCAGCAGCTTCCGCCTTAGCGGGGGGTCTATCTACAATGAGCAGTTCTTC
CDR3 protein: CASSFRLSGGSIYNEQFF

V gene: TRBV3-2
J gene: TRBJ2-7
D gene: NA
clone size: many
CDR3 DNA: TGTGCCAGCAGCCAAGTCCACTACGAGCAGTACTTC
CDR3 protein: CASSQVHYEQYF

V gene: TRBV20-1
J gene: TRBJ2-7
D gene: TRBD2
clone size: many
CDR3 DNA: TGCAGTGCTGTAGCGGGGACGCGCTACGAGCAGTACTTC
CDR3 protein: CSAVAGTRYEQYF

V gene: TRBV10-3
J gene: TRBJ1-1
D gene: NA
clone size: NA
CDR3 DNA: TGTGCCATCAGTGGAGGCAGCAGGACTTTCTTT
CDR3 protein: CAISGGSRTFF

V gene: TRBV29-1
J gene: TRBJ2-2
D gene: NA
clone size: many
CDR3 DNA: TGCAGCGGTGTGCTCGGCCCCGGGGAGCTGTTTTTT
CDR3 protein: CSGVLGPGELFF

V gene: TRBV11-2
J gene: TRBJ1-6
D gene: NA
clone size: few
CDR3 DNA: TGTGCCAGCAGCTCCCCCATGGGGCCCCTCCACTTT
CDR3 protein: CASSSPMGPLHF

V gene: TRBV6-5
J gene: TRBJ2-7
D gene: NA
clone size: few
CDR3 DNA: TGTGCCAGCAGTTACACCGCCCCCGCGGGCACCTCCAAGCTAGCCGTGCAGTACTTC
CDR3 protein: CASSYTAPAGTSKLAVQYF